These T cell receptor beta chains were read from a single sample in a study of T cells in localized non-small cell lung cancer. TCRdb's copy holds only in-frame clones and misses some; the assay was immunoSEQ multiplex PCR. The sample includes 1,400 to 1,500 clones, roughly 26% of them seen just once. The source material was lung tumor tissue, sampled before any cancer treatment. These receptors were collected from a man aged 35 to 70 with stage II lung adenocarcinoma. Each CDR3 is given with its conserved first and last residue. Not every row has a clone size; where given, it reads once, few, many or a size class.

>TRBJ2-7|TRBV30|.
CAWSFSYEQYF
>TRBJ1-1|TRBV7-2|few
CASSIWPNTEAFF
>TRBJ1-1|TRBV11-3|medium-sized
CASRPGQGDGFRTEAFF
>TRBJ1-1|TRBV30|.
CAWSYRGEKNTEAFF
>TRBJ2-2|TRBV2|.
CASSPGLANTGELFF
>TRBJ1-6|TRBV25-1|.
CARRQGARSGSPNSPLHF
>TRBJ1-1|TRBV11-3|.
CASSFTFDASRRDAFF
>TRBJ1-4|TRBV5-1|few
CASSITGEEEKLFF
>TRBJ1-3|TRBV11-3|.
CASSSNYYQSFIYF
>TRBJ2-4|TRBV9|large
CASSVAGQGADNIQYF
>TRBJ1-2|TRBV1|.
CTSSLRDRVGNYGYTF
>TRBJ1-1|TRBV6-8|.
CATLDRVGLEAFF
>TRBJ1-1|TRBV11-3|few
CASSLTTTGVTEAFF
>TRBJ2-7|TRBV28|few
CASSLFGGSISYEQYF
>TRBJ2-5|TRBV9|few
CASKEDTGETQYF
>TRBJ2-1|TRBV30|.
CAWSRLIENEQFF
>TRBJ1-1|TRBV6-8|medium-sized
CASSYGTGENTEAFF
>TRBJ1-2|TRBV28|.
CASKTSGPYGYTF
>TRBJ2-5|TRBV18|.
CASSPLGALQETQYF
>TRBJ1-2|TRBV2|few
CASSTYDRGGGYTF
>TRBJ1-5|TRBV19|once
CASSTGGDQPQHF
>TRBJ1-1|TRBV6-8|.
CASSSHMNTEAFF
>TRBJ2-2|TRBV9|.
CASSVDSTGELFF
>TRBJ2-1|TRBV6-1|few
CASSEGSRAGLDNEQFF
>TRBJ2-3|TRBV19|.
CASTSGTRSRGTQYF
>TRBJ2-3|TRBV6-8|.
CASSYVGQGALNPTDTQYF
>TRBJ2-3|TRBV4-1|few
CASSQWTSGGDTQYF
>TRBJ1-1|TRBV9|medium-sized
CASSVTWTSVSEAFF
>TRBJ1-1|TRBV9|.
CASRSDRGTEAFF
>TRBJ2-7|TRBV19|.
CASSMTGGIYEQYF
>TRBJ1-2|TRBV29-1|.
CSVLDRNYGYTF
>TRBJ2-3|TRBV6-8|medium-sized
CASSRFSKDTQYF
>TRBJ2-1|TRBV5-1|.
CASSPWGYSNEQFF
>TRBJ1-6|TRBV19|.
CASSMGTSGNSPLHF
>TRBJ2-6|TRBV19|.
CATSKYSGANVLTF
>TRBJ1-4|TRBV28|few
CASSTRDGNEKLFF
>TRBJ2-1|TRBV19|.
CASSSTSGGINEQFF
>TRBJ1-4|TRBV18|.
CASSPGTGNEKLFF
>TRBJ2-7|TRBV11-3|few
CASSLGVGVRSSYEQYF
>TRBJ1-1|TRBV30|.
CAWSDPWKGEDTEAFF